Listed here are 6 T cell receptor beta chains from one sample, sequenced in a study of regulatory T cells in long-lasting Graves disease. According to the study, TCR beta libraries were built with iRepertoire HTBI primers and CDR3-region Arm-PCR. One entry per CDR3 protein, called by TCRdb with MiXCR from the multiplex PCR reads. In the table there are over 450,000 distinct CDR3 sequences, 20% to 25% of which are singletons. Indicated time point: persistent/refractory GD, antithyroid drugs over 5 years with positive TRAb. PBMC RNA was the source of the TCR library. The specimen comprised peripheral blood mononuclear cells (PBMCs), sampled when the disease was refractory, from a patient treated with antithyroid drugs. The receptors stem from a female donor with Graves disease.

This clonotype was recorded many times. This chain joins TRBV28 and TRBJ1-3, with 7 nucleotides matching TRBD1. V shed 4 bases and J 0 bases; nucleotides not matched to a gene: 3. CDR3 length: 15 residues. Germline loops: CDR1 MDHEN, CDR2 SYDVKM. CDR3 sequence (DNA): TGTGCCAGCAGTTCGGGGGACAGCTCTGGAAACACCATATATTTT. Translating gives CASSSGDSSGNTIYF. The full variable domain, in which reference TRBV28 and TRBJ1-3 provide the parts outside the CDR3, is DVKVTQSSRYLVKRTGEKVFLECVQDMDHENMFWYRQDPGLGLRLIYFSYDVKMKEKGDIPEGYSVSREKKERFSLILESASTNQTSMYLCASSSGDSSGNTIYFGEGSWLTVV.

The sample holds many counts of this clonotype. This rearrangement joins TRBV28 to TRBJ1-5, with D perhaps TRBD1 (5 bases). Trimming shortened V by 6 bases and J by 9 bases, and 21 bases separated the two germline ends. This CDR3 spans 15 amino acids. CDR1 is MDHEN and CDR2 is SYDVKM in the germline V gene. This chain's CDR3 is CASSSTVVGTGPQHF. CDR3 sequence (DNA): TGTGCCAGCAGCTCGACAGTCGTCGGGACGGGGCCCCAGCATTTT.

This clonotype was counted ten times or more. The chain uses TRBV15 and TRBJ1-4; D gene unclear. V lost 5 bases, J lost 4 bases, and 11 bases lay in between. This CDR3 has 14 amino acids. Germline-derived CDR1 and CDR2 are LNHNV and YYDKDF (reference sequence). The CDR3 DNA follows: TGTGCCACCAGCCCGACCGAGCTTAATGAAAAACTGTTTTTT. It specifies CATSPTELNEKLFF.

Many counts were recorded for this clonotype. This chain uses TRBV29-1 with TRBJ2-2; D ambiguous. This CDR3 comprises 10 residues. Per the germline V gene, CDR1 is SQVTM and CDR2 is ANQGSEA. The V end lost 5 bases, the J end lost 5 bases, and 3 bases lay between the germline ends. CDR3 protein: CSVRTGELFF. The DNA of the CDR3 is TGCAGCGTTCGGACCGGGGAGCTGTTTTTT.

Ten or more counts support this clonotype. The chain is built from TRBV19 and TRBJ1-1; 9 nucleotides agree with TRBD1. The V and J ends lost 3 bases and 1 base, in that order; junction bases with no gene match: 0. CDR1 and CDR2 (germline): LNHDA, SQIVND (reference sequence). The CDR3 extends over 14 amino acids. The DNA of the CDR3 is TGTGCCAGTAGTATGGGACAGGGGAACACTGAAGCTTTCTTT. Protein sequence: CASSMGQGNTEAFF.

This clonotype occurred many times. This chain uses TRBV28 with TRBJ2-7, with 11 bases lining up with TRBD1. Per the germline V gene, CDR1 is MDHEN and CDR2 is SYDVKM. V lost 3 bases, J lost 0 bases, and 1 base stayed unmatched. The CDR3 length is 15 residues. The CDR3 DNA is TGTGCCAGCAGTTTGGGACAGGGGGACTCCTACGAGCAGTACTTC. Residues: CASSLGQGDSYEQYF. The entire variable domain, with the rest obtained from reference TRBV28 and TRBJ2-7, is as follows: DVKVTQSSRYLVKRTGEKVFLECVQDMDHENMFWYRQDPGLGLRLIYFSYDVKMKEKGDIPEGYSVSREKKERFSLILESASTNQTSMYLCASSLGQGDSYEQYFGPGTRLTVT.